The rows below give T cell receptor beta chains drawn from one sample of a study of blood T cell repertoires in COVID-19. The assay was immunoSEQ multiplex PCR, and TCRdb's table has in-frame clones only and misses some. The sample holds approximately 240,000 clones, roughly 84% seen once. Material: peripheral blood. These receptors all come from a woman in her thirties or forties who had recovered from COVID-19. Each CDR3 is given with its conserved first and last residue. A D gene is named only where the DNA matches it firmly. Size is stated for part of the rows, as once, few or many counts, or as a class when the clone is expanded.

>many|TRBV4-3|TRBD1|TRBJ2-7
TGCGCCAGCAGCCCGTCCGGGACAGGGGACTACGAGCAGTACTTC
CASSPSGTGDYEQYF
>-|TRBV19|-|TRBJ1-2
TGTGCCAGTAGTATTCAGTCCTATGGCTACACCTTC
CASSIQSYGYTF
>-|TRBV7-9|-|TRBJ2-2
TGTGCCAGCAGCTATAGGAGGGCGGGGCCGAACACCGGGGAGCTGTTTTTT
CASSYRRAGPNTGELFF
>-|TRBV12-1|-|TRBJ1-4
TGTGCCAGCAGTCCCACCTCACAGGCCTCAAACGCGATTAATGAAAAACTGTTTTTT
CASSPTSQASNAINEKLFF
>-|TRBV7-2|TRBD2|TRBJ2-7
TGTGCCAGCGCCGCGGGAGGGCCCTGGGAGCAGTACTTC
CASAAGGPWEQYF
>-|TRBV27|-|TRBJ1-6
TGTGCCAGCAGTTTAGGGTCCGGGGGGGAATCACCCCTCCACTTT
CASSLGSGGESPLHF
>-|TRBV25-1|TRBD2|TRBJ2-3
TGTGCCAGCAGTAGGGGGACTAGCGGTTTCACAGATACGCAGTATTTT
CASSRGTSGFTDTQYF
>-|TRBV25-1|-|TRBJ1-1
TGTGCCAGCAGTGAGTCCAAGCTGGGGCGGAAGGCTTTCTTT
CASSESKLGRKAFF
>-|TRBV28|TRBD1|TRBJ1-6
TGTGCCAGCAGCTCCGGGACAGGGGCCAATAATTCACCCCTCCACTTT
CASSSGTGANNSPLHF
>-|TRBV11-1|-|TRBJ2-7
TGTGCCAGCAGCTTAGCACAGGGCGGGTACGAGCAGTACTTC
CASSLAQGGYEQYF
>-|TRBV30|-|TRBJ1-2
TGTGCCTACCAAGGCAGGCGCTATGGCTACACCTTC
CAYQGRRYGYTF
>few|TRBV10-2|TRBD2|TRBJ2-2
TGCGCCAGCAGGGATAGTGGCGGGGGTAACACCGGGGAGCTGTTTTTT
CASRDSGGGNTGELFF
>-|TRBV4-3|TRBD2|TRBJ2-3
TGCGCCAGCAGCCAGTCTTTCCTAGCGGTTAGCACAGATACGCAGTATTTT
CASSQSFLAVSTDTQYF
>-|TRBV19|-|TRBJ2-3
TGTGCCAGCTCGCGGGACGTTAGCACAGATACGCAGTATTTT
CASSRDVSTDTQYF
>-|TRBV6-5|-|TRBJ2-1
TGTGCCACCTCGAACTTCAATGAGCAGTTCTTC
CATSNFNEQFF
>-|TRBV5-6|TRBD1|TRBJ2-7
TGTGCCAGCAGCTTCCGACAGGGGTTTACCTACGAGCAGTACTTC
CASSFRQGFTYEQYF
>-|TRBV6-2/TRBV6-3|-|TRBJ2-7
TGTGCCAGCAGTTACAGTAAGGGGTCATTCTACGAGCAGTACTTC
CASSYSKGSFYEQYF
>-|TRBV7-8|TRBD1|TRBJ1-4
TGTGCCAGCAGCTTACACGTTCTGGGACAGGGGCTTACTAATGAAAAACTGTTTTTT
CASSLHVLGQGLTNEKLFF
>-|TRBV7-9|-|TRBJ2-7
TGTGCCAGCAGCCCCCGGGGGGCTTCCGAGCAGTACTTC
CASSPRGASEQYF
>-|TRBV24-1|TRBD1|TRBJ2-2
TGTGCCACCAGTGAATGGGGGACAGGACACACCGGGGAGCTGTTTTTT
CATSEWGTGHTGELFF
>-|TRBV28|TRBD1|TRBJ1-6
TGTGCCAGCAGGCGAACAGGGGGCTCCTATAATTCACCCCTCCACTTT
CASRRTGGSYNSPLHF
>-|TRBV24-1|TRBD2|TRBJ2-5
TGTGCCACCAGGGGGCCAGGGAGGGGCAGCCAAGAGACCCAGTACTTC
CATRGPGRGSQETQYF
>-|TRBV4-1|TRBD1|TRBJ2-7
TGCGCCAGCAGCCAAGATCCCCGACAGGGTGGCTACGAGCAGTACTTC
CASSQDPRQGGYEQYF
>-|TRBV5-6|-|TRBJ2-1
TGTGCCAGCAGCTGGAGGAGGGGGAGGGAGACGGGAAGGGTTAATGAGCAGTTCTTC
CASSWRRGRETGRVNEQFF
>-|TRBV7-3|-|TRBJ2-1
TGTGCCAGCAGCTTAAGGAGAGATGAGCAGTTCTTC
CASSLRRDEQFF
>-|TRBV7-2|TRBD2|TRBJ2-5
TGTGCCAGCAGCTTAGGACTAGCGGGACGGGAGACCCAGTACTTC
CASSLGLAGRETQYF
>-|TRBV5-6|-|TRBJ1-1
TGTGCCAGCAGGAGGGTAAACACTGAAGCTTTCTTT
CASRRVNTEAFF
>few|TRBV6-2/TRBV6-3|-|TRBJ2-2
TGTGCCAGCAGTTACTCAGGGGCGCACACCGGGGAGCTGTTTTTT
CASSYSGAHTGELFF
>-|TRBV5-5|TRBD2|TRBJ2-5
TGTGCCAGCAGCGGCGGGGGGCGGGAAGAGTGGACCCAGTACTTC
CASSGGGREEWTQYF
>once|TRBV29-1|-|TRBJ1-2
TGCAGCGTTGGCTTAAGACAGTATGGCTACACCTTC
CSVGLRQYGYTF
>-|TRBV15|-|TRBJ1-1
TGTGCCACCAGCAGAGCCCCCAGGGAAGGCACTGAAGCTTTCTTT
CATSRAPREGTEAFF
>-|TRBV18|TRBD2|TRBJ2-1
TGTGCCAGCTCACCAAGGACTAGCGGGAGTATGGGGAATGAGCAGTTCTTC
CASSPRTSGSMGNEQFF
>-|TRBV19|-|TRBJ2-2
TGTGCCAGTAGTGTTCGCGGGACCGGGGAGCTGTTTTTT
CASSVRGTGELFF
>-|TRBV10-3|TRBD1|TRBJ2-5
TGTGCCATCAGTGGGCCGGGACAGCAAGAGACCCAGTACTTC
CAISGPGQQETQYF
>-|TRBV7-3|-|TRBJ1-5
TGTGCCAGCAGCCCGCAGGCGAATCAGCCCCAGCATTTT
CASSPQANQPQHF
>once|TRBV24-1|TRBD1|TRBJ2-1
TGTGCCACCAGCGGCGGGACAGGGCCTGACAATGAGCAGTTCTTC
CATSGGTGPDNEQFF
>-|TRBV9|TRBD1|TRBJ1-2
TGTGCCAGCAGCGTAGGTATGGGGACAGTAAACCCCTATGGCTACACCTTC
CASSVGMGTVNPYGYTF
>-|TRBV12-3/TRBV12-4|-|TRBJ2-7
TGTGCCAGCCCAGGGTTTAGCTCCTACGAGCAGTACTTC
CASPGFSSYEQYF
>-|TRBV5-1|-|TRBJ1-1
TGCGCCAGCAGCTTGGGTATGAACACTGAAGCTTTCTTT
CASSLGMNTEAFF
>once|TRBV7-6|-|TRBJ2-6
TGTGCCAGCAGCTTAGAACCCCCAGGGCCCGGGGCCAACGTCCTGACTTTC
CASSLEPPGPGANVLTF
>-|TRBV5-6|-|TRBJ2-7
TGTGCCAGCAGCTTGGCCGGGACTCCCTGGGAGTACGAGCAGTACTTC
CASSLAGTPWEYEQYF
>few|TRBV28|-|TRBJ1-5
TGTGCCAGCAGTTTCTCGGTTCAGCCCCAGCATTTT
CASSFSVQPQHF
>-|TRBV28|TRBD1|TRBJ2-2
TGTGCCAGCAGTTCCGGGACAGGGAACACCGGGGAGCTGTTTTTT
CASSSGTGNTGELFF
>-|TRBV3-1/TRBV3-2|TRBD1|TRBJ1-4
TGTGCCAGCAGGGACGAGGACAGGGCGGGTGAAAAACTGTTTTTT
CASRDEDRAGEKLFF
>-|TRBV4-1|-|TRBJ1-5
TGCGCCAGCAGCCAAGTAGCCAGGGGATACAATCAGCCCCAGCATTTT
CASSQVARGYNQPQHF
>-|TRBV7-2|TRBD2|TRBJ2-1
TGTGCCAGCAGCTTAGTCACTAGCGTGTCTTACAATGAGCAGTTCTTC
CASSLVTSVSYNEQFF
>-|TRBV5-1|TRBD2|TRBJ2-4
TGCGCCAGCAGCTTGGCGGGAGCGGGGGGTATAGCCAAAAACATTCAGTACTTC
CASSLAGAGGIAKNIQYF
>-|TRBV6-2/TRBV6-3|-|TRBJ2-2
TGTGCCAGCAGTTCCCACAAAACGAACACCGGGGAGCTGTTTTTT
CASSSHKTNTGELFF
>-|TRBV19|-|TRBJ1-2
TGTGCCAGTAGACGGGGGGATGATGGCTACACCTTC
CASRRGDDGYTF
>-|TRBV27|TRBD2|TRBJ2-5
TGTGCCAGCAGTTTAATAGGACTAGCGACAGAAGAGACCCAGTACTTC
CASSLIGLATEETQYF
>-|TRBV5-5|TRBD1|TRBJ1-1
TGTGCCAGCAGCTTGATCTTTGGGACAGCGAGAAACACTGAAGCTTTCTTT
CASSLIFGTARNTEAFF